Following are 5 T cell receptor beta chains from one sample sequenced in a study of cytomegalovirus exposure and HLA in healthy donors (dated by TCRdb to about 2017). The library relied on the immunoSEQ multiplex PCR assay. A mixture of 60 forward primers for TCR Vbeta segments and 13 reverse primers for TCR Jbeta segments was used in the multiplex PCR. TCRdb provides this immuneACCESS table in a form limited to in-frame rearrangements. Some clones are lacking; in checked studies, under half of them reflect an unresolved V gene, and why the rest are absent is not known. This sample comprises about 190,000 clones, roughly 87% of them detected only once. The ten most abundant clones make up more than 1% of the sample. Source material: PBMCs. The receptors here all came from a boy younger than 10 in good health and CMV-seronegative.

Note on this clone: The junction differs from germline at one of its ends, possibly a read error. V and J are TRBV19 and TRBJ1-2, with 9 nucleotides matching TRBD1. The germline V gene has CDR1 LNHDA and CDR2 SQIVND (reference sequence). This CDR3 has 14 amino acids. The CDR3, as DNA: TGTGCCACCTCAGGGACAGGGAATAACTATGACTACACCTTC. This sequence encodes CATSGTGNNYDYTF.

The chain has TRBV5-1 and TRBJ2-7; D is unresolved. Germline loops: CDR1 SGHRS, CDR2 YFSETQ. The V end lost 2 bases, the J end lost 6 bases, and 12 bases lay between the germline ends. This CDR3 contains 13 residues. The CDR3 reads CASSFRVDGEQYF. The CDR3 DNA sequence: TGCGCCAGCAGCTTTCGGGTGGATGGCGAGCAGTACTTC.

This chain links TRBV28 with TRBJ2-1; D is unclear. CDR3 length: 10 amino acids. With 7 bases removed from V and 6 bases from J, the gap between germline ends came to 4 bases. Per germline, CDR1 MDHEN and CDR2 SYDVKM. This CDR3 reads CASTINEQFF. The CDR3 coding sequence is TGTGCCAGCACAATCAATGAGCAGTTCTTC.

The chain has TRBV28 and TRBJ2-5, with D perhaps TRBD1 (5 bases). Trimming removed 5 bases from V and 7 bases from J, with 11 bases in between. The germline CDR1 and CDR2 sequences are MDHEN and SYDVKM. The CDR3 contains 12 residues. CDR3 amino acids: CASSISQGTQYF. CDR3 DNA: TGTGCCAGCAGTATAAGTCAGGGGACCCAGTACTTC. Filled out from reference TRBV28 and TRBJ2-5, the complete variable domain reads DVKVTQSSRYLVKRTGEKVFLECVQDMDHENMFWYRQDPGLGLRLIYFSYDVKMKEKGDIPEGYSVSREKKERFSLILESASTNQTSMYLCASSISQGTQYFGPGTRLLVL.

CDR3 DNA: TGCGCCAGCAGCTTGGCCTTGGGAGAGCACGGGGAGCTGTTTTTT. Protein product: CASSLALGEHGELFF. The rearrangement uses TRBV5-1 and TRBJ2-2; D might be TRBD2 (5 bases). Germline V gene sequence: CDR1 SGHRS, CDR2 YFSETQ. The germline V and J ends were trimmed by 0 bases and 7 bases, with 13 bases remaining between them. This CDR3 spans 15 amino acids.